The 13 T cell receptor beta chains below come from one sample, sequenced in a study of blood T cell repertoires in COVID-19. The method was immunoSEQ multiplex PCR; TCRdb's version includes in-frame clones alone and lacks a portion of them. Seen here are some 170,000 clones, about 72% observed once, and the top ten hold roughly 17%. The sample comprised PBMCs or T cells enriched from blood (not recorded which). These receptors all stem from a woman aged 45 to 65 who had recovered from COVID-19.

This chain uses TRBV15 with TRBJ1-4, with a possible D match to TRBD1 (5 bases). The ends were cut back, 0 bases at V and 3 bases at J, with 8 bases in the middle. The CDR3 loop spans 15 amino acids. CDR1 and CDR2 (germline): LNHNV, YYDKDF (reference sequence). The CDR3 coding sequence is TGTGCCACCAGCAGAGATGGGGCGGCTAATGAAAAACTGTTTTTT. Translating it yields CATSRDGAANEKLFF.

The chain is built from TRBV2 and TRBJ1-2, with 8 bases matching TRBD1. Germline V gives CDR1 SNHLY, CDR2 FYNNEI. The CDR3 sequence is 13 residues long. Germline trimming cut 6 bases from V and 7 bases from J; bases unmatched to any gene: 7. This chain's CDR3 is CASSRQGSLGYTF. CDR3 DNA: TGTGCCAGCAGCAGACAGGGGAGTCTTGGCTACACCTTC.

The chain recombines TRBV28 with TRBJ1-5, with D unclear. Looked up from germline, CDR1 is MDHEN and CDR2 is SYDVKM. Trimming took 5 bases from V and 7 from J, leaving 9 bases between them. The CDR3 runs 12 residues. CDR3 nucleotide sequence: TGTGCCAGCAGTACCATACAACAGCCCCAGCATTTT. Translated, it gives CASSTIQQPQHF.

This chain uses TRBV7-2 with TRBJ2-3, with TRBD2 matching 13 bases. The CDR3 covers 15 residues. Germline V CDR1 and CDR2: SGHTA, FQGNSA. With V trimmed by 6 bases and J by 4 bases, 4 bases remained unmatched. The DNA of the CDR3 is TGTGCCAGCAGTTGGACTAGCGGGAGCGCAGATACGCAGTATTTT. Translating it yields CASSWTSGSADTQYF.

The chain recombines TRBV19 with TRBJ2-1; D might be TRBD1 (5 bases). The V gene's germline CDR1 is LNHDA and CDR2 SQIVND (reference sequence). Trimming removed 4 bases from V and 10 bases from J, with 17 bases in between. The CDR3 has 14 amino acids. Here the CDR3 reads CASSRNRNLREQFF. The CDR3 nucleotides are TGTGCCAGTAGTAGAAACAGGAACCTTAGGGAGCAGTTCTTC.

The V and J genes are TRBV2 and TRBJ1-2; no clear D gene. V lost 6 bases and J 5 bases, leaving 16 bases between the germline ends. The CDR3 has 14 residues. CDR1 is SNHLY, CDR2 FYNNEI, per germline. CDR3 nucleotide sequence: TGTGCCAGCAGCGAGGCAGTTCTACGGTATGGCTACACCTTC. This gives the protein CASSEAVLRYGYTF.

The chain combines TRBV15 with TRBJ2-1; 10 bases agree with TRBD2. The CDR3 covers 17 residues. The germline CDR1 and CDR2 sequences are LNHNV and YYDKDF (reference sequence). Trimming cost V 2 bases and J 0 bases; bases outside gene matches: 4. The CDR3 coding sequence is TGTGCCACCAGCAGAACCCCTAGCGGGAGCTCCTACAATGAGCAGTTCTTC. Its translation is CATSRTPSGSSYNEQFF.

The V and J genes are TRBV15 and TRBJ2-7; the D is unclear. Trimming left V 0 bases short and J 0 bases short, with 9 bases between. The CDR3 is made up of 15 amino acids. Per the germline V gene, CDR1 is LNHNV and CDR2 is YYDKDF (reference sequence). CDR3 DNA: TGTGCCACCAGCAGAGAGGTTGCCAGCTCCTACGAGCAGTACTTC. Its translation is CATSREVASSYEQYF.

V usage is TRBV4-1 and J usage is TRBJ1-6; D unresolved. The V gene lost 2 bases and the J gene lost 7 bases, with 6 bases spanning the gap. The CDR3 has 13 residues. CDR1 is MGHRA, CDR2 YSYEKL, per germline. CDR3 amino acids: CASSQPGNSPLHF. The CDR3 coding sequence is TGCGCCAGCAGCCAACCGGGGAATTCACCCCTCCACTTT.

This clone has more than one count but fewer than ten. Here the CDR3 DNA reads TGTGCCAGCTCACCGACAGAGAACACTGAAGCTTTCTTT. As protein: CASSPTENTEAFF. The V and J genes are TRBV18 and TRBJ1-1, with TRBD1 as a possible D gene (5 bases). The germline V gene has CDR1 KGHSH and CDR2 LQKENI. The CDR3 runs to 13 residues. The ends were cut back, 3 bases at V and 1 base at J, with 6 bases in the middle.

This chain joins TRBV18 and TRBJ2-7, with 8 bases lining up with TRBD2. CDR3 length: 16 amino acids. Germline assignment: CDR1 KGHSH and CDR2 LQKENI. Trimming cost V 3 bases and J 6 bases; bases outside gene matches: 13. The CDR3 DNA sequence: TGTGCCAGCTCACCCGGGACTAGTAGTATATCTGGCGAGCAGTACTTC. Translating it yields CASSPGTSSISGEQYF.

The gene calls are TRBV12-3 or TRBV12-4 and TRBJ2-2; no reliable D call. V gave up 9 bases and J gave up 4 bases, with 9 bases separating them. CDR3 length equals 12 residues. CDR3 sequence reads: CASAPSTGELFF. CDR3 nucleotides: TGTGCCAGTGCCCCCAGCACCGGGGAGCTGTTTTTT.

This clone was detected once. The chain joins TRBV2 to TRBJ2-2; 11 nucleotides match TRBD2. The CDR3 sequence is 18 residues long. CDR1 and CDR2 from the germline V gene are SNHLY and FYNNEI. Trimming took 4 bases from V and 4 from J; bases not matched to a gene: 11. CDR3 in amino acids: CASSVGGLAGGATGELFF. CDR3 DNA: TGTGCCAGCAGTGTCGGGGGGTTAGCGGGAGGGGCCACCGGGGAGCTGTTTTTT.